This passage covers 17 T cell receptor beta chains from one sample sequenced in a study of shared clonotypes between healthy human individuals. The naive CD8 fraction comprised CD45RO-negative cells positively selected for CCR7 and excluded terminally differentiated effector memory CD45RA+ cells. Here immunoSEQ multiplex PCR was the method, and the copy in TCRdb shows in-frame clones only, minus some. The table records under 1 million clones, around 96% of them present only once. The sequenced sample consisted of naive CD8+ T cells sorted from blood. These receptors were obtained from a man between 25 and 39 years old in good health.

The chain combines TRBV9 with TRBJ2-7, with 10 bases lining up with TRBD1. The CDR3 length is 16 residues. The V gene end was trimmed by 3 bases and the J gene end by 4 bases; junction bases not matched to a gene: 10. Germline V gene lookup returns CDR1 SGDLS and CDR2 YYNGEE. CDR3 protein: CASSGPLGGQGYEQYF. The CDR3 nucleotides read TGTGCCAGCAGCGGTCCCCTGGGGGGACAGGGGTACGAGCAGTACTTC.

The V gene is TRBV27, the J gene TRBJ2-1, with 9 positions matching TRBD1. Germline V gene sequence: CDR1 MNHEY, CDR2 SMNVEV (reference sequence). V was pared by 4 bases and J by 0 bases, with 1 base of the junction left unmatched. The CDR3 is 15 amino acids. CDR3 sequence reads: CASSSGQGSYNEQFF. The CDR3 region has the DNA TGTGCCAGCAGTTCGGGACAGGGCTCCTACAATGAGCAGTTCTTC.

The CDR3 nucleotides read TGTGCCAGCAGTTACTCGCAGAAACCCTACGAGCAGTACTTC. As protein: CASSYSQKPYEQYF. This chain links TRBV6-6 with TRBJ2-7; D not certain. This CDR3 spans 14 amino acids. Germline V lookup: CDR1 MNHNY, CDR2 SVGAGI (reference sequence). The V gene lost 0 bases and the J gene lost 2 bases, with 8 bases spanning the gap.

The rearrangement uses TRBV9 and TRBJ2-7, with 10 positions matching TRBD1. Looked up from germline, CDR1 is SGDLS and CDR2 is YYNGEE. The CDR3 is 15 amino acids. With 0 bases clipped from V and 6 bases from J, the junction kept 6 bases outside the gene matches. The CDR3 DNA follows: TGTGCCAGCAGCGTAGATGGGACAGGGGAGGCCGAGCAGTACTTC. Its translation is CASSVDGTGEAEQYF. The full variable domain, its missing parts supplied by reference TRBV9 and TRBJ2-7, is DSGVTQTPKHLITATGQRVTLRCSPRSGDLSVYWYQQSLDQGLQFLIQYYNGEERAKGNILERFSAQQFPDLHSELNLSSLELGDSALYFCASSVDGTGEAEQYFGPGTRLTVT.

V gene TRBV5-8 combines with J gene TRBJ1-1; D might be TRBD1 (5 bases). The V gene's germline CDR1 is SGHTS and CDR2 YDEGEE. The V gene lost 0 bases and the J gene lost 2 bases, with 14 bases spanning the gap. This CDR3 contains 16 residues. DNA of the CDR3: TGTGCCAGCAGCTTGGATATTCCGGGGCCTAACACTGAAGCTTTCTTT. Translation gives CASSLDIPGPNTEAFF.

V gene TRBV5-6 combines with J gene TRBJ2-4; D possibly corresponds to TRBD1 (6 bases). The CDR3 is 13 residues long. The germline V gene has CDR1 SGHDT and CDR2 YYEEEE. Trimming pared 1 base from V and 7 bases from J, leaving 9 bases between. The DNA for the CDR3 is TGTGCCAGCAGCTTGCCAACAGGGAACATTCAGTACTTC. This gives the protein CASSLPTGNIQYF.

The chain's CDR3 is CASSQDGAGAAYEQYF. In DNA form, the CDR3 reads TGCGCCAGCAGCCAAGACGGCGCAGGGGCAGCCTACGAGCAGTACTTC. The chain uses TRBV4-1 and TRBJ2-7; D possibly corresponds to TRBD1 (6 bases). With 0 bases removed from V and 2 bases from J, the gap between germline ends came to 14 bases. Germline values: CDR1 MGHRA, CDR2 YSYEKL. CDR3 length: 16 residues.

This chain uses TRBV5-6 with TRBJ2-3; D is uncertain. Germline V gene data show CDR1 as SGHDT and CDR2 as YYEEEE. This CDR3 is built from 15 residues. The V end was cut by 0 bases, the J end by 1 base, with 9 bases between. The CDR3: CASSLAARRTDTQYF. CDR3 nucleotide sequence: TGTGCCAGCAGCTTGGCCGCCAGACGCACAGATACGCAGTATTTT.

This clone was found once. This chain joins TRBV6-4 and TRBJ2-7, with 9 bases fitting TRBD2. From germline, CDR1 is MRHNA and CDR2 SNTAGT. The junction had 13 bases not matched to a gene; V was cut back by 4 bases and J by 3 bases. CDR3 length: 17 amino acids. The CDR3 DNA sequence: TGTGCCAGCAGTGGAATGGGAGCGGGAGGCCGCGACTACGAGCAGTACTTC. Amino acid sequence: CASSGMGAGGRDYEQYF.

About this clone itself: The sample has other DNA sequences that encode this CDR3 too. The V and J genes are TRBV19 and TRBJ2-1; 12 bases are shared with TRBD2. This CDR3 spans 15 amino acids. V shed 3 bases and J 4 bases; nucleotides not matched to a gene: 1. Germline V CDR1 and CDR2: LNHDA, SQIVND (reference sequence). The CDR3 is CASSMGLAGYNEQFF. DNA for the CDR3: TGTGCCAGTAGTATGGGACTAGCGGGTTACAATGAGCAGTTCTTC.

The chain has TRBV4-3 and TRBJ2-1, with 9 bases identical to TRBD1. J gave up 3 bases and V 0 bases, and 3 bases lay outside the gene matches. Germline V gene lookup returns CDR1 LGHNA and CDR2 YSLEER. The CDR3 length is 16 residues. The DNA of the CDR3 is TGCGCCAGCAGCCAAGACTGGACAGGGGTCTACAATGAGCAGTTCTTC. Amino acids: CASSQDWTGVYNEQFF.

The chain joins TRBV7-9 to TRBJ2-1; 8 bases are shared with TRBD1. V trimming: 2 bases; J trimming: 7 bases; junction bases outside the gene matches: 7. Germline V lookup: CDR1 SEHNR, CDR2 FQNEAQ (reference sequence). The CDR3 contains 15 residues. The CDR3 is CASSLIGQGRNEQFF. CDR3 sequence (DNA): TGTGCCAGCAGCTTAATTGGACAGGGTCGGAATGAGCAGTTCTTC.

This chain links TRBV4-3 with TRBJ2-7; 8 nucleotides line up with TRBD2. The length of the CDR3 is 18 residues. In germline, CDR1 is LGHNA, CDR2 YSLEER. V shed 1 base and J 3 bases; nucleotides not matched to a gene: 14. The CDR3 sequence is CASSQVGNLAGGIYEQYF. As DNA, the CDR3 is TGCGCCAGCAGCCAAGTTGGGAACCTGGCGGGAGGCATCTACGAGCAGTACTTC.

V gene TRBV5-1 combines with J gene TRBJ2-7; 11 bases agree with TRBD1. The germline V gene has CDR1 SGHRS and CDR2 YFSETQ. This CDR3 has 16 residues. Germline trimming cut 4 bases from V and 3 bases from J; bases unmatched to any gene: 9. CDR3 nucleotides: TGCGCCAGCAGCCCAGGGGACAGGGGGTCGTACTACGAGCAGTACTTC. Protein product: CASSPGDRGSYYEQYF.

The chain combines TRBV2 with TRBJ2-3; no reliable D call. CDR1 and CDR2 from the germline V gene are SNHLY and FYNNEI. The CDR3 length is 11 residues. Between the trimmed V and J ends, which lost 10 bases and 7 bases, there was a span of 12 bases. CDR3 loop: CAIHTAHTQYF. The CDR3 DNA is TGTGCCATACATACAGCCCATACGCAGTATTTT.

The chain joins TRBV29-1 to TRBJ1-1; 9 bases agree with TRBD1. V dropped 7 bases and J dropped 4; count of bases not matched to a gene: 10. The CDR3 is made up of 14 amino acids. The V gene's germline CDR1 is SQVTM and CDR2 ANQGSEA. As DNA, the CDR3 is TGCAGCGCTGACCGGGACAGGGAGGCCACTGAAGCTTTCTTT. Amino acids: CSADRDREATEAFF.

The chain joins TRBV28 to TRBJ1-3, with 7 bases identical to TRBD1. V shed 6 bases and J 3 bases; nucleotides not matched to a gene: 14. Per germline, CDR1 MDHEN and CDR2 SYDVKM. The CDR3 extends over 17 amino acids. CDR3 coding DNA: TGTGCCAGCAGCCCCCTGAGGACCCAGGGGGTTGGAAACACCATATATTTT. Amino acid sequence: CASSPLRTQGVGNTIYF. Variable domain in full (rest from reference TRBV28 and TRBJ1-3): DVKVTQSSRYLVKRTGEKVFLECVQDMDHENMFWYRQDPGLGLRLIYFSYDVKMKEKGDIPEGYSVSREKKERFSLILESASTNQTSMYLCASSPLRTQGVGNTIYFGEGSWLTVV.